This T cell receptor (beta chain) appears in the sequencing data of a study of T cell responses to AZD1222 COVID-19 vaccine. The overall study: Pooling was applied to second doses at about 4 or about 12 weeks. Whole-study results and caveats: Reportedly, nearly half the spike-specific TCRs target unmutated variant regions. Recipients of two AZD1222 doses showed rising Spike-specific TCR breadth and depth. Most donors were white British, females outnumbered males, and clonal diversity was possibly underestimated.

Regarding this clone: Its matching antigen is unknown.

J gave up 3 bases and V 0 bases, and 1 base lay outside the gene matches. Per the germline V gene, CDR1 is SGHNT and CDR2 is YENEEA. The CDR3 is 15 residues long. The table came from immunoSEQ multiplex PCR; TCRdb's copy has only in-frame clones and leaves some out. The repertoire consists of 100,000 to 150,000 clones, with around 86% occurring once and the leading ten covering approximately 7.6%. The sequence was collected from an adult in good health. The specimen comprised peripheral blood, sampled on day 0 of AZD1222 vaccination. This sequence joins TRBV11-3 and TRBJ2-3; 9 positions match TRBD1. CDR3 DNA: TGTGCCAGCAGCTTAGAGGGACAGGGTACAGATACGCAGTATTTT. Amino acids: CASSLEGQGTDTQYF.